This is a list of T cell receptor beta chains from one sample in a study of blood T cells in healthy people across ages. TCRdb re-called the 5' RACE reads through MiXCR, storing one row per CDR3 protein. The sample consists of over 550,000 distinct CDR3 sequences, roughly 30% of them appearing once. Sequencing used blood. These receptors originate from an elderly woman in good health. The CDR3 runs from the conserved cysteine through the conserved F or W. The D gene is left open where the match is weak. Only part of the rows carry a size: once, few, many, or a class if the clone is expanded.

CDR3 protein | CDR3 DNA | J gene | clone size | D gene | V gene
CASSLRKRGATQETQYF | TGTGCCAGCAGCTTACGAAAGCGGGGGGCCACACAAGAGACCCAGTACTTC | TRBJ2-5 | NA | TRBD2 | TRBV11-1
CASSLAAVANTGELFF | TGTGCCAGCAGTTTAGCGGCAGTCGCGAACACCGGGGAGCTGTTTTTT | TRBJ2-2 | NA | NA | TRBV12-3/TRBV12-4
CSARRRQGASNQPQHF | TGCAGTGCTAGACGCCGACAGGGGGCGAGCAATCAGCCCCAGCATTTT | TRBJ1-5 | NA | TRBD1 | TRBV20-1
CATPGRGDNSPLHF | TGTGCCACCCCTGGACGGGGCGATAATTCACCCCTCCACTTT | TRBJ1-6 | NA | NA | TRBV30
CASSPRLAGGTPYF | TGTGCCAGCAGCCCCCGACTAGCGGGGGGAACCCCCTACTTC | TRBJ2-5 | few | TRBD2 | TRBV7-2
CASSYLKAYEQYF | TGTGCCAGCAGTTACTTGAAGGCTTACGAGCAGTACTTC | TRBJ2-7 | many | NA | TRBV6-6
CASSYRNPLEAFF | TGTGCCAGCAGTTACAGGAATCCCCTTGAAGCTTTCTTT | TRBJ1-1 | NA | NA | TRBV6-5
CASSLRESNGQFF | TGTGCCAGCAGTTTAAGGGAATCGAATGGGCAGTTCTTC | TRBJ2-1 | NA | NA | TRBV12-3/TRBV12-4
CASSLEGPGRYTF | TGTGCCAGCAGCTTAGAGGGCCCGGGCCGGTACACCTTC | TRBJ1-2 | many | NA | TRBV7-9
CSARDRDSFYTGELFF | TGCAGTGCTAGAGATCGGGATAGCTTCTACACCGGGGAGCTGTTTTTT | TRBJ2-2 | once | NA | TRBV20-1
CASSSHGNEQFF | TGTGCCAGCAGCTCTCATGGCAATGAGCAGTTCTTC | TRBJ2-1 | NA | NA | TRBV7-8
CSAQGVEHGYTF | TGCAGCGCACAGGGAGTAGAGCATGGCTACACCTTC | TRBJ1-2 | NA | NA | TRBV29-1
CASSLGTGTADTQYF | TGTGCCAGCAGCCTAGGGACAGGGACGGCAGATACGCAGTATTTT | TRBJ2-3 | many | TRBD1 | TRBV5-5
CSAREGVKIHEQYF | TGCAGTGCTAGAGAAGGTGTGAAGATCCACGAGCAGTACTTC | TRBJ2-7 | many | NA | TRBV20-1
CASSPGQGARETQYF | TGTGCCAGCTCACCGGGACAGGGGGCACGGGAGACCCAGTACTTC | TRBJ2-5 | many | TRBD1 | TRBV18
CASRTGCYEQYF | TGTGCCAGCAGAACAGGGTGCTACGAGCAGTACTTC | TRBJ2-7 | NA | NA | TRBV6-1
CASSPERGRRTDTQYF | TGTGCCAGCAGCCCAGAGCGGGGGAGGCGCACAGATACGCAGTATTTT | TRBJ2-3 | NA | TRBD2 | TRBV7-2
CASRDRLAGGADTRYF | TGTGCTAGCAGGGATCGACTAGCGGGGGGGGCAGATACGCGGTATTTT | TRBJ2-3 | few | TRBD2 | TRBV6-5
CASSLDRGVGNNEQFF | TGCGCCAGCAGCTTGGACCGGGGAGTCGGTAACAATGAGCAGTTCTTC | TRBJ2-1 | many | NA | TRBV5-1